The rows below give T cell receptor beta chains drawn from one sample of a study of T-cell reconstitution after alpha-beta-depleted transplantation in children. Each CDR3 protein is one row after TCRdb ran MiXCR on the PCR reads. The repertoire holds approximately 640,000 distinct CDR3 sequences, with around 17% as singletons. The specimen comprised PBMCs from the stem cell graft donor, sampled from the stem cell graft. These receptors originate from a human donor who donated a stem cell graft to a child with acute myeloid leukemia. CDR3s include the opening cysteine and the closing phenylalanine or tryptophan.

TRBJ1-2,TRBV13,CASSLWGGSGYTF
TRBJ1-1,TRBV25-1,CASSEWTGNTEAFF
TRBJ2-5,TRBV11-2,CASRLAGGPQTQYF
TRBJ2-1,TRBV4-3,CASSQDHMGEQFF
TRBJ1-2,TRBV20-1,CSARNFRDSYGYTF
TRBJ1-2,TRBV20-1,CSARDPGQFRMVANYGYTF
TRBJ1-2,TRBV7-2,CASSLALSGSRGYTF
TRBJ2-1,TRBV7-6,CASSLDGGLNEQFF
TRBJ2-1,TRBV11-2,CASSLGARNNEQFF
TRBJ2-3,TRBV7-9,CASSGSGAGQYF
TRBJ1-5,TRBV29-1,CSVEVPNQPQHF
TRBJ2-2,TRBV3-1,CASSDGWGGGELFF
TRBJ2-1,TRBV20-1,CSARGQGKVNEQFF
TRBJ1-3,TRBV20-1,CSASGSGNTIYF
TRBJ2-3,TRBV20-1,CSAIAGEADTQYF
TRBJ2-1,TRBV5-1,CASSLGMDDEQFF
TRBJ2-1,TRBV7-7,CASSFGTFNEQFF
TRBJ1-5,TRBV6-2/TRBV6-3,CASSPPAGYDHF
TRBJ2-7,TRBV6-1,CASSPGQQGLYEQYF
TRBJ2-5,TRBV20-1,CSAHLGAGAQETQYF
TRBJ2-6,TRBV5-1,CASSLMSAGANVLTF
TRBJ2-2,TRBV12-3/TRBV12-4,CASSKPGRPAGELFF
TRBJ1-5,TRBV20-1,CSARVTGAPQHF
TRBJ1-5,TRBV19,CASSIRDSNQPQHF